This T cell receptor (beta chain) was observed in a study of blood T cell repertoires in COVID-19. Sequencing used immunoSEQ multiplex PCR; TCRdb keeps in-frame clones, though not all of them. Among about 53,000 clones listed, 85% to 90% were seen once. Germline V lookup: CDR1 LGHDT, CDR2 YNNKEL (reference sequence). J was trimmed by 5 bases and V by 1 base; bases with no gene match: 1. The CDR3 consists of 14 residues. This clonotype was obtained from a middle-aged man with acute or convalescent COVID-19. The chain joins TRBV3-1 (or the pseudogene TRBV3-2) to TRBJ2-2; 7 bases line up with TRBD1. Sequencing was carried out using peripheral blood. The CDR3 sequence: CASSQGTGTGELFF. In DNA, the CDR3 is TGTGCCAGCAGCCAAGGGACAGGAACCGGGGAGCTGTTTTTT.